This T cell receptor (beta chain) was identified during a study of cytomegalovirus exposure and HLA in healthy donors. Vbeta (60) and Jbeta (13) primers were used in the PCR. Sequencing used immunoSEQ multiplex PCR; TCRdb keeps in-frame clones, though not all of them. The sample table sets out some 89,000 clones. Trimming removed 1 base from V and 0 bases from J, with 9 bases in between. This CDR3 contains 15 residues. Per the germline V gene, CDR1 is LNHDA and CDR2 is SQIVND (reference sequence). The source material was PBMCs. This chain joins TRBV19 and TRBJ1-1; TRBD1 might be the D (5 bases). This sequence originates from a woman aged 30 to 39 in good health and CMV-seronegative. The CDR3 DNA reads as TGTGCCAGTAGTATAGCAGGCAGGGTGAACACTGAAGCTTTCTTT. Translated: CASSIAGRVNTEAFF.